Listed here are 9 T cell receptor beta chains from one sample, sequenced in a study of a mutant IDH1 vaccine in newly diagnosed glioma. Time point denoted: week 35, safety follow-up. The content of each vaccine dose was 300 ug of mutant IDH1 20-mer peptide, and topical imiquimod accompanied it. These receptors are not linked to any known antigen. Clones were read by immunoSEQ multiplex PCR, and TCRdb kept only the in-frame ones, dropping some. Of roughly 52,000 clones in the sample, 84% were seen once. This specimen consisted of PBMCs, obtained from a glioma patient whose treatment included an IDH1 peptide vaccine. All receptors come from a woman aged 18-29 years with glioma.

This chain joins TRBV5-1 and TRBJ2-7; D not certain. V was clipped by 0 bases and J by 6 bases, with 13 bases between them. Germline-derived CDR1 and CDR2 are SGHRS and YFSETQ. This CDR3 contains 14 residues. CDR3: CASSLDPGRSEQYF. In nucleotides, the CDR3 is TGCGCCAGCAGCTTGGACCCAGGTAGGTCCGAGCAGTACTTC.

The chain combines TRBV5-1 with TRBJ2-7; D remains ambiguous. The germline V and J ends were trimmed by 3 bases and 0 bases, with 10 bases remaining between them. Per the germline V gene, CDR1 is SGHRS and CDR2 is YFSETQ. The CDR3 runs 14 residues. The CDR3 here is CASSWDSSSYEQYF. CDR3 sequence (DNA): TGCGCCAGCAGCTGGGATTCGAGCTCCTACGAGCAGTACTTC.

The chain has TRBV6-1 and TRBJ2-3; 10 bases map to TRBD2. In germline, CDR1 is MNHNS, CDR2 SASEGT. Trimming cost V 10 bases and J 5 bases; bases outside gene matches: 9. The CDR3 has 14 residues. This chain's CDR3 is CATTSGGALDTQYF. Here the CDR3 DNA reads TGTGCCACCACGAGCGGGGGGGCTTTAGATACGCAGTATTTT.

The CDR3 region is CASSPDGGSTGELFF. The CDR3 DNA reads TGTGCCAGCAGCCCCGACGGTGGGTCCACCGGGGAGCTGTTTTTT. This sequence joins TRBV7-9 and TRBJ2-2; the D is unclear. The CDR3 spans 15 residues. Germline V gives CDR1 SEHNR, CDR2 FQNEAQ (reference sequence). V lost 5 bases and J lost 4, with 14 bases in between.

The chain carries TRBV6-5 and TRBJ2-7, with TRBD1 identical over 10 bases. The CDR3 sequence is 16 residues long. The germline CDR1 and CDR2 sequences are MNHEY and SVGAGI. Trimming at V came to 2 bases and at J to 5 bases, leaving 9 bases not matched to a gene. Here the CDR3 DNA reads TGTGCCAGCAGTTACCTGCACGGGACAGGGGAAAACGAGCAGTACTTC. It yields the protein CASSYLHGTGENEQYF.

This clone was seen only once. The V call is TRBV19, the J call TRBJ2-1, with D perhaps TRBD2 (6 bases). Looked up from germline, CDR1 is LNHDA and CDR2 is SQIVND (reference sequence). This CDR3 is built from 14 residues. The germline V and J ends were trimmed by 5 bases and 4 bases, with 12 bases remaining between them. The CDR3: CASSERLGYNEQFF. The CDR3 DNA is TGTGCCAGTAGTGAGCGACTAGGGTACAATGAGCAGTTCTTC.

This clone was recorded a few times. The CDR3 protein is CASRFQAGGYTF. CDR3 DNA sequence: TGTGCCAGTAGGTTTCAGGCTGGTGGCTACACCTTC. The V call is TRBV19, the J call TRBJ1-2; D is ambiguous. The CDR3 has 12 amino acids. Germline V gene sequence: CDR1 LNHDA, CDR2 SQIVND (reference sequence). Trimming removed 6 bases at V and 7 bases at J, with 12 bases between.

J is TRBJ1-1 and V is TRBV6-5; maybe TRBD1 (5 bases). This CDR3 has 15 amino acids. Germline V CDR1 and CDR2: MNHEY, SVGAGI. Trimming took 0 bases from V and 1 from J, leaving 9 bases between them. In DNA form, the CDR3 reads TGTGCCAGCAGTTACTCGATAGGGGCGAACACTGAAGCTTTCTTT. The encoded protein is CASSYSIGANTEAFF.

The rearrangement joins TRBV5-1 to TRBJ1-3; 9 positions match TRBD1. The germline V gene encodes CDR1 SGHRS and CDR2 YFSETQ. CDR3 size: 14 residues. The ends lost 4 bases at V and 8 bases at J; junction bases unmatched: 7. In DNA, the CDR3 is TGCGCCAGCAGCCCGGACAGGGGATGGGACACCATATATTTT. It codes for CASSPDRGWDTIYF.